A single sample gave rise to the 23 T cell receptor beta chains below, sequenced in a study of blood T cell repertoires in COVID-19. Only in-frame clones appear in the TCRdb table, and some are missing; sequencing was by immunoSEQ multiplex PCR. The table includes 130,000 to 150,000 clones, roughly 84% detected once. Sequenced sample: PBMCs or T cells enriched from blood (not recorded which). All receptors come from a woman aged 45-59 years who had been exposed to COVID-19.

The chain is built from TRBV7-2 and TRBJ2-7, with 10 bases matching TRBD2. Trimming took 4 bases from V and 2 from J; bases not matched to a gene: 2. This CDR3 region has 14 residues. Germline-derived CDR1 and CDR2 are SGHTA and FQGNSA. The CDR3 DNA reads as TGTGCCAGCAGCTCTACTAGCGGGGCCTACGAGCAGTACTTC. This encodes CASSSTSGAYEQYF.

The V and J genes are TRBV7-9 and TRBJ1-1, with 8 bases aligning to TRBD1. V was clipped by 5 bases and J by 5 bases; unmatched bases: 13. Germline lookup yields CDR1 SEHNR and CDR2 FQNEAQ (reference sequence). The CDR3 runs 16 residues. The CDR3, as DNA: TGTGCCAGCAGCACTCGTCCGGGCAGGGGGCCAACTGAAGCTTTCTTT. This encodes CASSTRPGRGPTEAFF. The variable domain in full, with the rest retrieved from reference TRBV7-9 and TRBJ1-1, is DTGVSQNPRHKITKRGQNVTFRCDPISEHNRLYWYRQTLGQGPEFLTYFQNEAQLEKSRLLSDRFSAERPKGSFSTLEIQRTEQGDSAMYLCASSTRPGRGPTEAFFGQGTRLTVV.

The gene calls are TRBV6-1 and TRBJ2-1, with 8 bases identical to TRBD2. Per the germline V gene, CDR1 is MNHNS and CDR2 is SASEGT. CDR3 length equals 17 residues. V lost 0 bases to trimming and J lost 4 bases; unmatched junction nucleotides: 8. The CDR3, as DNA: TGTGCCAGCAGTGAAGCGTTCGGGAGGGCCGGGTACAATGAGCAGTTCTTC. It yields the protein CASSEAFGRAGYNEQFF.

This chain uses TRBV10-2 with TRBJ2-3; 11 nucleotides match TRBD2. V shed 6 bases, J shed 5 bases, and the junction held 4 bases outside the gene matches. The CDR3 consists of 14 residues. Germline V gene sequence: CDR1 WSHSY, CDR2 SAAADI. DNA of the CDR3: TGCGCCAGCAGCCTCGGACTAGCGGGAGATACGCAGTATTTT. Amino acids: CASSLGLAGDTQYF.

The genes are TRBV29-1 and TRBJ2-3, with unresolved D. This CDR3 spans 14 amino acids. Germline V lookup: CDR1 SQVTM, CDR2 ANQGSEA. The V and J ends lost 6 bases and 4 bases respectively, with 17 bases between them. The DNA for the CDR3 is TGCAGCGTCGCCGTCGCCATAACGGCAGATACGCAGTATTTT. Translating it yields CSVAVAITADTQYF.

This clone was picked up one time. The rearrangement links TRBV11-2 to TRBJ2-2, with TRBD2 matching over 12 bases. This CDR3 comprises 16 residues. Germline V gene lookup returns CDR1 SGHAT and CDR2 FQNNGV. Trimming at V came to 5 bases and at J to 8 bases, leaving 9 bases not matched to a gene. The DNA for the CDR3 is TGTGCCAGCAGCCCACGGACTAGCGGGGCATGGGGGGAGCTGTTTTTT. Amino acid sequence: CASSPRTSGAWGELFF.

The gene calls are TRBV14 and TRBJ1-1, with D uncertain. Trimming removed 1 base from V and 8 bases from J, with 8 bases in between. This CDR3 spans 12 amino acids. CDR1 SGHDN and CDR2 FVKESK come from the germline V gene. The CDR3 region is CASSQVVQEAFF. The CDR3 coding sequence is TGTGCCAGCAGCCAAGTGGTTCAGGAAGCTTTCTTT.

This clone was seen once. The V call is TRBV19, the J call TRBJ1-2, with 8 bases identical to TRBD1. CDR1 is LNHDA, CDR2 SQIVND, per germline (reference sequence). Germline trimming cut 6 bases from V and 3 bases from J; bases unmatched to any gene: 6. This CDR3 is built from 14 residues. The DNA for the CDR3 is TGTGCCAGTAGAACAGGGGGGGATCACTATGGCTACACCTTC. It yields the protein CASRTGGDHYGYTF.

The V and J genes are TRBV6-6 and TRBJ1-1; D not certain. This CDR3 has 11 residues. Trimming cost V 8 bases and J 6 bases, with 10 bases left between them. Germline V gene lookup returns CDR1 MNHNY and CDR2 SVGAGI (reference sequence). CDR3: CASVAGPEAFF. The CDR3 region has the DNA TGTGCCAGCGTCGCGGGCCCTGAAGCTTTCTTT.

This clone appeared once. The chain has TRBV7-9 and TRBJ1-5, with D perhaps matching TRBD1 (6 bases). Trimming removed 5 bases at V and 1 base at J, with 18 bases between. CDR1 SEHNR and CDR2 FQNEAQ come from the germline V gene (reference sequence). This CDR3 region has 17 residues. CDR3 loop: CASSPLGGPSSNQPQHF. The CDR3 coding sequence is TGTGCCAGCAGCCCTCTGGGGGGGCCCTCCAGCAATCAGCCCCAGCATTTT.

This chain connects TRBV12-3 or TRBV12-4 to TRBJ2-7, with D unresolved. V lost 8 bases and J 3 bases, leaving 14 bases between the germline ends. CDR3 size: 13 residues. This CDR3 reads CASRVAAGYEQYF. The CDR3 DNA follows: TGTGCCAGCCGAGTGGCGGCTGGCTACGAGCAGTACTTC.

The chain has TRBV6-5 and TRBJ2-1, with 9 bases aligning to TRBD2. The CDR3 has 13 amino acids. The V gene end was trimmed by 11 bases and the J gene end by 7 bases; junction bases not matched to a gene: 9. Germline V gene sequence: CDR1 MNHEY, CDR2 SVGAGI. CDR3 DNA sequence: TGTGCCCACCAAGCTAGCGGGGTTAATGAGCAGTTCTTC. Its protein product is CAHQASGVNEQFF.

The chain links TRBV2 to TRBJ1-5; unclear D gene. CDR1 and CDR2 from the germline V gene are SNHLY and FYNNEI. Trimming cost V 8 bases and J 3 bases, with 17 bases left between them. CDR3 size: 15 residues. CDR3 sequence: CASRGGMGYNQPQHF. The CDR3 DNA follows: TGTGCCAGCCGCGGCGGGATGGGATACAATCAGCCCCAGCATTTT.

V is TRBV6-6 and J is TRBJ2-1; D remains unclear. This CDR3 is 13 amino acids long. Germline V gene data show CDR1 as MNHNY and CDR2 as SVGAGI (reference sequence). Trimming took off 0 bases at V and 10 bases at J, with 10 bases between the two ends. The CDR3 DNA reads TGTGCCAGCAGTTACTCGAACCGAGTAGAGCAGTTCTTC. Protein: CASSYSNRVEQFF.

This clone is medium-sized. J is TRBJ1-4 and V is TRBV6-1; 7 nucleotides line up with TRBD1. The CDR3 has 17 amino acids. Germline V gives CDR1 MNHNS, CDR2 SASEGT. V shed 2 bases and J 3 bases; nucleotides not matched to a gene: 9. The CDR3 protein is CASSETTGAPANEKLFF. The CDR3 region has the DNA TGTGCCAGCAGTGAAACCACAGGGGCGCCGGCTAATGAAAAACTGTTTTTT.

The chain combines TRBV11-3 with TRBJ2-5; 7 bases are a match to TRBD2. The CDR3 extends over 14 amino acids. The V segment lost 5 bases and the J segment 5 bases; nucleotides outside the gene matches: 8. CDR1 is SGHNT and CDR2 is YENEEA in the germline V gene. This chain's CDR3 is CASSPGGPPETQYF. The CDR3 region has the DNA TGTGCCAGCAGCCCGGGAGGCCCACCTGAGACCCAGTACTTC.

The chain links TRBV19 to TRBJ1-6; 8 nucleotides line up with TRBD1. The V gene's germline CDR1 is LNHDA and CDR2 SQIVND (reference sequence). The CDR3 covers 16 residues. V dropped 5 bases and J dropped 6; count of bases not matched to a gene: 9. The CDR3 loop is CASSVSQGVRNSPLHF. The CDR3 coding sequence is TGTGCCAGTAGTGTATCACAGGGGGTGCGTAATTCACCCCTCCACTTT.

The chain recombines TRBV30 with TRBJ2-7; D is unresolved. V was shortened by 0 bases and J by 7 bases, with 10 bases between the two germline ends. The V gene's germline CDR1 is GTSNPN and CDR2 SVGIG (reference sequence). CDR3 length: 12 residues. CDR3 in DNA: TGTGCCTGGAGTGTTTCGGCCGGGGAGCAGTACTTC. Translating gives CAWSVSAGEQYF.

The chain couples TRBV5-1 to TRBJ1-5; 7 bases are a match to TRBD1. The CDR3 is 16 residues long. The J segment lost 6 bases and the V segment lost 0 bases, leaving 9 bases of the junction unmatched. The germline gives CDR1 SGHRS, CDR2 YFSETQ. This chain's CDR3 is CASSLEGQRFGQPQHF. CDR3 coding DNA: TGCGCCAGCAGCTTGGAGGGACAGAGGTTTGGTCAGCCCCAGCATTTT.

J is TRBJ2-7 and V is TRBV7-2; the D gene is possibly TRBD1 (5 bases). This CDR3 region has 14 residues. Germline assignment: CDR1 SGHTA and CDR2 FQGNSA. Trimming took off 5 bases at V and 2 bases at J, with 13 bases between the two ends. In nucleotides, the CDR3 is TGTGCCAGCAGCATATGGACATCGACCTACGAGCAGTACTTC. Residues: CASSIWTSTYEQYF.

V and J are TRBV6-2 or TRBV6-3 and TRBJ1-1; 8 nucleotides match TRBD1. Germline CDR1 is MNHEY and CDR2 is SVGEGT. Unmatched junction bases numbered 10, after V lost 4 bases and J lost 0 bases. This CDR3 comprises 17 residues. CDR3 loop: CASSSLQTGAMNTEAFF. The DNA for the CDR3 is TGTGCCAGCAGTTCCCTCCAGACAGGGGCCATGAACACTGAAGCTTTCTTT.

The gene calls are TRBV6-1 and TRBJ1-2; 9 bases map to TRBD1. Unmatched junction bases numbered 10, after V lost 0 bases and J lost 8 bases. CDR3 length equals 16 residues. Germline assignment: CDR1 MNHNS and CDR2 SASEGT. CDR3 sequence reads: CASSEAFGTGRLGYTF. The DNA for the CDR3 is TGTGCCAGCAGTGAAGCGTTCGGGACAGGGCGGCTAGGCTACACCTTC.

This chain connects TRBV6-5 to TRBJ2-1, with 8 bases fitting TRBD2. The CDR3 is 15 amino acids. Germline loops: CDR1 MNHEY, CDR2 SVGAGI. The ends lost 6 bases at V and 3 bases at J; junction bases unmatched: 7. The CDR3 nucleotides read TGTGCCAGCAGATCCGATCTAGCGGGCTACAATGAGCAGTTCTTC. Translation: CASRSDLAGYNEQFF.